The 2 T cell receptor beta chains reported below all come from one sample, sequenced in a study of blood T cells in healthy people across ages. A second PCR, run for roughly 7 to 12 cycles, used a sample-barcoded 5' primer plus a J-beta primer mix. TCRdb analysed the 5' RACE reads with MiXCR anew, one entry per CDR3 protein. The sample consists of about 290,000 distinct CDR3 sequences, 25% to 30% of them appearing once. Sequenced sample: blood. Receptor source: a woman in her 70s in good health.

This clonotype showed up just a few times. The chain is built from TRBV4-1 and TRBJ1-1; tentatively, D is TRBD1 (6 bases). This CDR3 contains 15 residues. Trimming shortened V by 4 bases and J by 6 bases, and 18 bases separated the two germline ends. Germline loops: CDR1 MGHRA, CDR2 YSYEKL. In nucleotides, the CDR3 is TGCGCCAGCAGCCCCACAGGGCCTGAACAGCCTGAAGCTTTCTTT. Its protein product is CASSPTGPEQPEAFF.

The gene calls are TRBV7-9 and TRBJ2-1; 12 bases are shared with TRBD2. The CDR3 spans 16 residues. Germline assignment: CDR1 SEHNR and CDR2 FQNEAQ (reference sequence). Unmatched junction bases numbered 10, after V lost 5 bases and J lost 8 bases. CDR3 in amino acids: CASSPLAGGGQDEQFF. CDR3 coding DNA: TGTGCCAGCAGCCCCCTAGCGGGAGGGGGGCAGGATGAGCAGTTCTTC.